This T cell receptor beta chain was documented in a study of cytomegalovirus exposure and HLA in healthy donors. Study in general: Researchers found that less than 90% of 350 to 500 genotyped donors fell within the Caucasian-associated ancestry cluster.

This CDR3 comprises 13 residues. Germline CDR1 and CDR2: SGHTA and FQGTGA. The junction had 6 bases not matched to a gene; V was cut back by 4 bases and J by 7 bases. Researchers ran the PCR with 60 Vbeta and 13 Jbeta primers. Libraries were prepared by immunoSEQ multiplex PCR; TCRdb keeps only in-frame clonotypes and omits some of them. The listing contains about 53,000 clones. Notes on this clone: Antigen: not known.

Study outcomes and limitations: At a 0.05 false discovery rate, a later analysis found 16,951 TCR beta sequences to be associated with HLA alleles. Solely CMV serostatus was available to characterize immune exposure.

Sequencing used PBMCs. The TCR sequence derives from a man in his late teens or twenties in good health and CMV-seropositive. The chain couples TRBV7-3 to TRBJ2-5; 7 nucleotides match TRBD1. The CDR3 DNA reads TGTGCCAGCAGCTCAGAGGACAGGAGGACCCAGTACTTC. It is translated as CASSSEDRRTQYF.